Listed below are T cell receptor beta chains from one sample, sequenced in a study of sequential checkpoint blockade in melanoma. Clones were read by immunoSEQ multiplex PCR, and TCRdb kept only the in-frame ones, dropping some. Among approximately 28,000 clones listed, more than 80% were seen once. The material was CD8+ T cells sorted from blood (inferred from file names), obtained from a patient given nivolumab and ipilimumab in sequence. These receptors were collected from a human donor with melanoma. The conserved cysteine and the conserved F or W are not part of the CDR3 here. The order of the fields is J gene, V gene, CDR3 length, clone size, CDR3 protein. The size of a clone is reported for some rows only, either as once, few or many, or as a class for expanded clones.

J gene: TRBJ2-1
V gene: TRBV11-2
CDR3 length: 15
clone size: -
CDR3 protein: ASSSHQGNGPYNEQF

J gene: TRBJ2-7
V gene: TRBV27
CDR3 length: 11
clone size: -
CDR3 protein: ASSLTIGHEQY

J gene: TRBJ1-1
V gene: TRBV7-9
CDR3 length: 11
clone size: -
CDR3 protein: ATLDDLNTEAF

J gene: TRBJ2-3
V gene: TRBV19
CDR3 length: 11
clone size: -
CDR3 protein: ASTSGSLDTQY

J gene: TRBJ1-6
V gene: TRBV4-2
CDR3 length: 15
clone size: -
CDR3 protein: ASSPWTGALYNSPLH

J gene: TRBJ1-5
V gene: TRBV5-8
CDR3 length: 14
clone size: -
CDR3 protein: ASSLGADHSNQPQH

J gene: TRBJ2-7
V gene: TRBV27
CDR3 length: 12
clone size: -
CDR3 protein: ASSISSGSYEQY

J gene: TRBJ1-1
V gene: TRBV10-3
CDR3 length: 10
clone size: few
CDR3 protein: AISESGGEAF

J gene: TRBJ2-7
V gene: TRBV27
CDR3 length: 11
clone size: -
CDR3 protein: ASSPTGGYEQY

J gene: TRBJ1-1
V gene: TRBV7-6
CDR3 length: 10
clone size: -
CDR3 protein: ASSVQGGEAF